A selection of T cell receptor beta chains follows, all from one sample in a study of blood T cells in healthy people across ages. MiXCR, applied by TCRdb to the 5' RACE reads, yields one record per CDR3 protein. The sample lists 700,000 or so distinct CDR3 sequences, around 41% occurring once. The sample taken for sequencing was blood. These TCRs come from an elderly man in good health. Each CDR3 is given with its conserved first and last residue. A D gene is named only where the DNA matches it firmly. Not every row has a clone size; where given, it reads once, few, many or a size class.

TRBJ2-3 TRBV12-3/TRBV12-4 . . TGTGCCAGCAGTGTATTTTCCATCACAGATACGCAGTATTTT CASSVFSITDTQYF
TRBJ1-2 TRBV2 few . TGTGCCAGCAGTGAAGGACTCGACTATGGCTACACCTTC CASSEGLDYGYTF
TRBJ2-2 TRBV7-9 . . TGTGCCAGCAGCAAATTACAGGGTACCGGGGAGCTGTTTTTT CASSKLQGTGELFF
TRBJ2-1 TRBV20-1 . TRBD1 TGCAGTGCCCCTTCTTCCCAGGGACAGCCTTACAATGAGCAGTTCTTC CSAPSSQGQPYNEQFF
TRBJ2-1 TRBV28 few . TGTGCCAGCAAGGGAGAACGAGATACAAATGAGCAGTTCTTC CASKGERDTNEQFF
TRBJ2-7 TRBV10-3 . . TGTGCCATCAAAGGGGCTAGCGCCTACGAGCAGTACTTC CAIKGASAYEQYF
TRBJ1-1 TRBV4-1 . . TGCGCCAGCAGCCAACTGGGGGCGAGGTGGACTGAAGCTTTCTTT CASSQLGARWTEAFF
TRBJ2-1 TRBV28 few . TGTGCCAGCACCCTGGTGAATGAGCAGTTCTTC CASTLVNEQFF
TRBJ1-3 TRBV25-1 . . TGTGCCAGCAGTGATTGGGGGTTAGACACCATATATTTT CASSDWGLDTIYF
TRBJ2-1 TRBV7-9 few TRBD2 TGTGCCAGCAGCTTAGCTGGGTCTAGCGGGAGTGTAAATGAGCAGTTCTTC CASSLAGSSGSVNEQFF